Below are 10 T cell receptor beta chains sequenced from a single sample in a study of CD4 T cells in relation to SARS-CoV-2 and coronaviruses. Unexposed donor CD4+ T cells date from about 2011-2018, before the COVID-19 pandemic. The cells were cultured for under twelve days before CD4+ T cells were isolated. Their antigens are not known. Assay: immunoSEQ multiplex PCR; the TCRdb copy retains only in-frame clones and omits some. This repertoire shows around 29,000 clones, 60% to 85% found once; its top ten account for roughly 15%. The sample consisted of CD4+ T cells from PBMCs, cultured in vitro. Every receptor here comes from a human donor in good health.

This chain links TRBV27 with TRBJ2-3; 10 nucleotides line up with TRBD2. The V and J ends lost 6 bases and 5 bases, in that order; junction bases with no gene match: 5. The CDR3 has 14 residues. Germline V CDR1 and CDR2: MNHEY, SMNVEV (reference sequence). The CDR3 DNA reads as TGTGCCAGCAGACTAGCGGGATGGCAAGATACGCAGTATTTT. It codes for CASRLAGWQDTQYF.

The rearrangement uses TRBV6-6 and TRBJ1-5; the D gene is possibly TRBD1 (6 bases). Germline V CDR1 and CDR2: MNHNY, SVGAGI (reference sequence). This CDR3 is 16 amino acids long. The ends were cut back, 5 bases at V and 2 bases at J, with 16 bases in the middle. CDR3 amino acids: CASSLHTGSGNQPQHF. The CDR3 nucleotides are TGTGCCAGCAGTCTCCATACAGGGTCGGGCAATCAGCCCCAGCATTTT.

The V and J genes are TRBV6-5 and TRBJ2-7; D not certain. Germline V lookup: CDR1 MNHEY, CDR2 SVGAGI. V dropped 4 bases and J dropped 2 bases, with 6 bases sitting between them. This CDR3 is 12 amino acids long. CDR3 DNA: TGTGCCAGCAGTTCCCAAGCCTACGAGCAGTACTTC. Protein: CASSSQAYEQYF.

This sequence joins TRBV18 and TRBJ1-1; D not certain. Germline V gives CDR1 KGHSH, CDR2 LQKENI. The CDR3 covers 15 residues. V was cut by 9 bases and J by 0 bases, with 17 bases left in between. CDR3 in DNA: TGTGCCAGTTATCCCTCGCGTGCGTTGAACACTGAAGCTTTCTTT. It codes for CASYPSRALNTEAFF.

The V and J genes are TRBV10-3 and TRBJ1-6, with D uncertain. This CDR3 has 14 amino acids. V lost 3 bases and J 6 bases, leaving 9 bases between the germline ends. Germline-derived CDR1 and CDR2 are ENHRY and SYGVKD. The CDR3 protein is CAISENGVNSPLHF. CDR3 nucleotide sequence: TGTGCCATCAGTGAAAACGGAGTTAATTCACCCCTCCACTTT.

Only a few counts were recorded for this clone. This CDR3 reads CASSVDPTGRNGNTIYF. CDR3 DNA: TGTGCCAGCAGCGTAGACCCCACAGGGAGAAATGGAAACACCATATATTTT. The V call is TRBV9, the J call TRBJ1-3; D possibly corresponds to TRBD1 (6 bases). Germline lookup yields CDR1 SGDLS and CDR2 YYNGEE. The CDR3 is made up of 17 amino acids. Trimming removed 0 bases at V and 3 bases at J, with 16 bases between. The variable domain in full, with the rest retrieved from reference TRBV9 and TRBJ1-3, is DSGVTQTPKHLITATGQRVTLRCSPRSGDLSVYWYQQSLDQGLQFLIQYYNGEERAKGNILERFSAQQFPDLHSELNLSSLELGDSALYFCASSVDPTGRNGNTIYFGEGSWLTVV.

V usage is TRBV6-2 or TRBV6-3 and J usage is TRBJ1-4; weak D call: TRBD1 (5 bases). CDR1 is MNHEY and CDR2 is SVGEGT in the germline V gene. Trimming pared 6 bases from V and 10 bases from J, leaving 21 bases between. The CDR3 sequence is 15 residues long. The CDR3, as DNA: TGTGCCAGCAGCCAGGTCGGGACGAGGGCACCAAAACTGTTTTTT. This translates into CASSQVGTRAPKLFF.

This clone was detected only once. J is TRBJ2-5 and V is TRBV2, with D perhaps matching TRBD1 or TRBD2 (5 bases each). CDR1 is SNHLY, CDR2 FYNNEI, per germline. The CDR3 extends over 14 amino acids. V was shortened by 5 bases and J by 4 bases, with 14 bases between the two germline ends. This chain's CDR3 is CASSSTGGRETQYF. DNA of the CDR3: TGTGCCAGCAGTTCAACAGGAGGCCGAGAGACCCAGTACTTC.

This clone was detected only once. The V call is TRBV7-2, the J call TRBJ1-2, with 9 bases aligning to TRBD1. Germline V gene lookup returns CDR1 SGHTA and CDR2 FQGNSA. This CDR3 has 15 residues. V gave up 5 bases and J gave up 2 bases; unmatched junction bases: 6. CDR3 sequence: CASSPGQGYNYGYTF. As DNA, the CDR3 is TGTGCCAGCAGCCCCGGACAGGGGTACAACTATGGCTACACCTTC.

This chain's CDR3 is CASSVGEGGLRETQYF. DNA of the CDR3: TGTGCCAGCAGCGTAGGTGAGGGAGGGCTGAGAGAGACCCAGTACTTC. The V and J genes are TRBV9 and TRBJ2-5; the match to TRBD2 covers 7 bases. With 0 bases clipped from V and 4 bases from J, the junction kept 9 bases outside the gene matches. The CDR3 totals 16 residues. Germline assignment: CDR1 SGDLS and CDR2 YYNGEE.